These 20 T cell receptor beta chains were sequenced from one sample in a study of cytomegalovirus exposure and HLA in healthy donors (dated by TCRdb to 2016 to 2017). Libraries were made using the immunoSEQ multiplex PCR assay. For the multiplex PCR, a mixture combining 60 forward primers for TCR Vbeta segments and 13 reverse primers for TCR Jbeta segments was used. TCRdb re-hosts the immuneACCESS table, in-frame sequences only. Its copies lack some clones; in the studies checked, an unresolved V gene accounts for under half of them, and the cause for the rest is not known. The record for this sample contains more than 75,000 clones. Jointly, the top ten make up 15% of the sample. The specimen was PBMCs. These receptors were obtained from a man aged 50 or older in good health and CMV-seropositive.

In the case of this clone: A junction end diverges from the germline sequence, so it may reflect a read error. The chain couples TRBV27 to TRBJ2-5; D is possibly TRBD1 (7 bases). Germline values: CDR1 MNHEY, CDR2 SMNVEV (reference sequence). The length of the CDR3 is 13 residues. Here the CDR3 DNA reads TGTGCCGGCAGTCCTCAGGGGGGAGAGACCCAGTACTTC. Protein product: CAGSPQGGETQYF.

CDR3: CASSGGRDRGIYGYTF. CDR3 in DNA: TGTGCCAGCAGCGGAGGGAGGGACAGGGGGATTTATGGCTACACCTTC. The chain recombines TRBV9 with TRBJ1-2, with 11 nucleotides matching TRBD1. V gave up 3 bases and J gave up 5 bases; unmatched junction bases: 9. The CDR3 is made up of 16 amino acids. In germline, CDR1 is SGDLS, CDR2 YYNGEE.

The rearrangement uses TRBV2 and TRBJ2-6; D not resolved. V dropped 6 bases and J dropped 4 bases, with 10 bases sitting between them. The germline gives CDR1 SNHLY, CDR2 FYNNEI. The CDR3 consists of 14 residues. The CDR3 sequence: CASSPVAGANVLTF. In DNA form, the CDR3 reads TGTGCCAGCAGCCCCGTGGCCGGGGCCAACGTCCTGACTTTC.

The chain combines TRBV10-2 with TRBJ1-1; D possibly corresponds to TRBD1 (5 bases). The CDR3 totals 14 residues. Germline CDR1 is WSHSY and CDR2 is SAAADI. The V gene lost 5 bases and the J gene lost 4 bases, with 14 bases spanning the gap. Written as DNA, the CDR3 is TGCGCCAGCAGTCGACAGTTTGGTAGCACTGAAGCTTTCTTT. It codes for CASSRQFGSTEAFF.

The V call is TRBV19, the J call TRBJ2-7; 7 bases match TRBD2. V dropped 7 bases and J dropped 0; count of bases not matched to a gene: 12. The CDR3 covers 16 residues. From germline, CDR1 is LNHDA and CDR2 SQIVND (reference sequence). As DNA, the CDR3 is TGTGCCAGTAAACCCAGACTAGCCGAACCCTCCTACGAGCAGTACTTC. Translation: CASKPRLAEPSYEQYF.

The chain recombines TRBV10-2 with TRBJ2-7; 9 nucleotides align to TRBD2. The J segment lost 6 bases and the V segment lost 6 bases, leaving 9 bases of the junction unmatched. This CDR3 has 14 amino acids. The germline CDR1 and CDR2 sequences are WSHSY and SAAADI. CDR3 sequence: CASRVAGVMSEQYF. CDR3 nucleotides: TGCGCCAGCAGAGTAGCGGGAGTTATGAGCGAGCAGTACTTC.

J is TRBJ1-4 and V is TRBV28; D not certain. Germline V gene data show CDR1 as MDHEN and CDR2 as SYDVKM. The CDR3 spans 12 residues. The V gene lost 7 bases and the J gene lost 8 bases, with 11 bases spanning the gap. The CDR3 protein is CASNKVAEKLFF. The CDR3 DNA follows: TGTGCCAGCAATAAAGTAGCGGAAAAACTGTTTTTT.

This chain uses TRBV6-1 with TRBJ1-5; D may be TRBD1 (6 bases). CDR1 and CDR2 from the germline V gene are MNHNS and SASEGT. V lost 2 bases, J lost 0 bases, and 23 bases lay in between. The CDR3 length is 20 residues. CDR3: CASSEPQGIPATYSNQPQHF. The CDR3 DNA follows: TGTGCCAGCAGTGAACCTCAGGGGATCCCCGCTACATATAGCAATCAGCCCCAGCATTTT.

The V call is TRBV6-5, the J call TRBJ1-2; 10 bases map to TRBD1. Trimming cost V 0 bases and J 4 bases; bases outside gene matches: 5. The CDR3 runs 16 residues. The germline V gene encodes CDR1 MNHEY and CDR2 SVGAGI. Here the CDR3 DNA reads TGTGCCAGCAGTTACTCCCCGACAGGGGGCCCCTATGGCTACACCTTC. This gives the protein CASSYSPTGGPYGYTF.

The CDR3 protein is CASSFGLDSDNEQFF. In DNA form, the CDR3 reads TGTGCCAGCAGTTTCGGACTAGATTCAGACAATGAGCAGTTCTTC. This chain uses TRBV27 with TRBJ2-1; 7 bases map to TRBD2. The junction had 7 bases not matched to a gene; V was cut back by 3 bases and J by 5 bases. Germline CDR1 reads MNHEY; CDR2 reads SMNVEV (reference sequence). CDR3 size: 15 residues.

V usage is TRBV28 and J usage is TRBJ1-4; 8 nucleotides align to TRBD1. The germline CDR1 and CDR2 sequences are MDHEN and SYDVKM. There are 14 residues in the CDR3. Trimming took 7 bases from V and 8 from J; bases not matched to a gene: 9. In DNA, the CDR3 is TGTGCCAGCACTCTACAGGGGGGACGGGAAAAACTGTTTTTT. Translated, it gives CASTLQGGREKLFF. Combining the CDR3 with reference TRBV28 and TRBJ1-4 gives the whole variable domain DVKVTQSSRYLVKRTGEKVFLECVQDMDHENMFWYRQDPGLGLRLIYFSYDVKMKEKGDIPEGYSVSREKKERFSLILESASTNQTSMYLCASTLQGGREKLFFGSGTQLSVL.

The J gene is TRBJ1-5, the V gene TRBV7-2; D may be TRBD1 (6 bases). The ends were cut back, 5 bases at V and 4 bases at J, with 9 bases in the middle. Germline V gene data show CDR1 as SGHTA and CDR2 as FQGNSA. CDR3 length: 13 amino acids. The CDR3 nucleotides are TGTGCCAGCAGCCCACAGGGAAATCAGCCCCAGCATTTT. This translates into CASSPQGNQPQHF.

V is TRBV4-3 and J is TRBJ1-1; 7 bases align to TRBD1. V lost 0 bases, J lost 1 base, and 2 bases stayed unmatched. The CDR3 covers 15 residues. Germline V gene data show CDR1 as LGHNA and CDR2 as YSLEER. CDR3 nucleotides: TGCGCCAGCAGCCAAGATTACAGGGGGAACACTGAAGCTTTCTTT. It specifies CASSQDYRGNTEAFF.

This chain connects TRBV4-2 to TRBJ1-1; 9 bases are a match to TRBD1. CDR1 and CDR2 (germline): LGHNA, YNFKEQ. The trim removed 5 bases at V and 6 bases at J, leaving 10 bases unmatched. There are 15 residues in the CDR3. The CDR3 protein is CASSFVGQGDAEAFF. The CDR3 region has the DNA TGTGCCAGCAGCTTCGTGGGACAGGGCGATGCTGAAGCTTTCTTT.

The rearrangement uses TRBV27 and TRBJ1-1; 11 bases fit TRBD1. In germline, CDR1 is MNHEY, CDR2 SMNVEV (reference sequence). This CDR3 contains 13 residues. V was clipped by 4 bases and J by 10 bases; unmatched bases: 5. DNA for the CDR3: TGTGCCAGCAGTTATGGGACAGGGGGAGTAGCTTTCTTT. It codes for CASSYGTGGVAFF.

J is TRBJ2-7 and V is TRBV6-1, with D possibly matching TRBD1 (6 bases). This CDR3 has 12 amino acids. The ends were cut back, 6 bases at V and 1 base at J, with 7 bases in the middle. CDR1 is MNHNS and CDR2 is SASEGT in the germline V gene. CDR3 region: CASRGQSYEQYV. In nucleotides, the CDR3 is TGTGCCAGCAGAGGACAGTCCTACGAGCAGTACGTC.

As concerns this clone: One end of the junction is discordant with germline, which a read error may explain. The chain is built from TRBV7-9 and TRBJ1-3; D may be TRBD1 (6 bases). This CDR3 is built from 12 residues. Germline values: CDR1 SEHNR, CDR2 FQNEAQ (reference sequence). The CDR3 protein is CASSLGGREIYF. In DNA, the CDR3 is TGTGCCAGCAGTTTAGGGGGGCGCGAAATATATTTT. The whole variable domain, filled in from reference TRBV7-9 and TRBJ1-3, reads DTGVSQNPRHKITKRGQNVTFRCDPISEHNRLYWYRQTLGQGPEFLTYFQNEAQLEKSRLLSDRFSAERPKGSFSTLEIQRTEQGDSAMYLCASSLGGREIYFGEGSWLTVV.

The chain recombines TRBV7-9 with TRBJ2-1, with TRBD1 identical over 11 bases. Per germline, CDR1 SEHNR and CDR2 FQNEAQ (reference sequence). V dropped 0 bases and J dropped 9; count of bases not matched to a gene: 7. The CDR3 runs 16 residues. The CDR3 sequence is CASSLAGDRGMSEQFF. The CDR3 nucleotides read TGTGCCAGCAGCTTAGCGGGGGACAGGGGGATGAGTGAGCAGTTCTTC.

The chain couples TRBV11-3 to TRBJ2-3; D uncertain. Germline V gene sequence: CDR1 SGHNT, CDR2 YENEEA. Trimming pared 5 bases from V and 2 bases from J, leaving 5 bases between. This CDR3 has 12 residues. CDR3 region: CASSPYTDTQYF. In DNA form, the CDR3 reads TGTGCCAGCAGCCCCTACACAGATACGCAGTATTTT.

In DNA, the CDR3 is TGTGCCAGCAGCTTAGATCGGCTGGGACAGGAGGGTGACACTGAAGCTTTCTTT. Amino acids: CASSLDRLGQEGDTEAFF. This chain connects TRBV11-3 to TRBJ1-1; TRBD1 agrees at 8 bases. The germline CDR1 and CDR2 sequences are SGHNT and YENEEA. The CDR3 is 18 amino acids. V shed 0 bases and J 3 bases; nucleotides not matched to a gene: 12. The full variable domain, completed using reference TRBV11-3 and TRBJ1-1, is EAGVVQSPRYKIIEKKQPVAFWCNPISGHNTLYWYLQNLGQGPELLIRYENEEAVDDSQLPKDRFSAERLKGVDSTLKIQPAELGDSAVYLCASSLDRLGQEGDTEAFFGQGTRLTVV.